The table lists the clone carrying this T cell receptor beta chain with a count of one. This PCR relied on a set of 60 Vbeta primers and 13 Jbeta primers. Clones were sequenced by immunoSEQ multiplex PCR, and TCRdb holds only the in-frame ones, with some missing. This sample has about 110,000 clones, with around four fifths found just once. This CDR3 is built from 15 residues. V lost 4 bases and J lost 1; bases outside the gene matches: 6. From germline, CDR1 is SGHRS and CDR2 YFSETQ. The data were obtained in a study of cytomegalovirus exposure and HLA in healthy donors. Sequencing used PBMCs. The chain couples TRBV5-1 to TRBJ2-3, with 7 bases matching TRBD1. The TCR comes from a middle-aged woman in good health and CMV-seropositive. The CDR3 sequence: CASSLWTGGTDTQYF. The CDR3 DNA sequence: TGCGCCAGCAGCCTTTGGACAGGAGGCACAGATACGCAGTATTTT.